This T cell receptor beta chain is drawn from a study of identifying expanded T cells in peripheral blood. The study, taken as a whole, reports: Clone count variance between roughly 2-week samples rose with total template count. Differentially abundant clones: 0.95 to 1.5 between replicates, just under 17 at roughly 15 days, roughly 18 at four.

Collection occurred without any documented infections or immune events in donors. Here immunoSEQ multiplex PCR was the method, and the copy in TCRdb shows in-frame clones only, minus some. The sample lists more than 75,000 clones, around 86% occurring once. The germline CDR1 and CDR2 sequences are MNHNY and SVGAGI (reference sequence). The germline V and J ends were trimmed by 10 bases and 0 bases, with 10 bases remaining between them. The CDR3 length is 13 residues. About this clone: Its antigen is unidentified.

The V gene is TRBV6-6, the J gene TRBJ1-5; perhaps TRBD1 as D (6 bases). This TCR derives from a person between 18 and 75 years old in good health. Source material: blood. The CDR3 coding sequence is TGTGCCAACAGGGAACTTAGCAATCAGCCCCAGCATTTT. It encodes CANRELSNQPQHF.